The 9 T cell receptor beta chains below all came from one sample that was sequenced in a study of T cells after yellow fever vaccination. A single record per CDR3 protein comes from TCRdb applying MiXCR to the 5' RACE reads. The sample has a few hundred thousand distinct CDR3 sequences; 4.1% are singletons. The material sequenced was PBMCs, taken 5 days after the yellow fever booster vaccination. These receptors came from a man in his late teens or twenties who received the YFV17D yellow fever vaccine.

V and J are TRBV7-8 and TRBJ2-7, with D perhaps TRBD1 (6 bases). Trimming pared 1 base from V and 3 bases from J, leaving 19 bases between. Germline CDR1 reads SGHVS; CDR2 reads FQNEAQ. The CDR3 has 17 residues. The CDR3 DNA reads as TGTGCCAGCAGCTTAGACCCTTTACAGGGCGAGGACTACGAGCAGTACTTC. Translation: CASSLDPLQGEDYEQYF.

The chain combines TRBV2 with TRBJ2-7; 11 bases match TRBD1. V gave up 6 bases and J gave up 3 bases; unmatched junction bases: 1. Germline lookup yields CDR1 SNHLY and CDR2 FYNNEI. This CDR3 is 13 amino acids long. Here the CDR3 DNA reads TGTGCCAGCAGGGGACAGGGGGTCTACGAGCAGTACTTC. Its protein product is CASRGQGVYEQYF.

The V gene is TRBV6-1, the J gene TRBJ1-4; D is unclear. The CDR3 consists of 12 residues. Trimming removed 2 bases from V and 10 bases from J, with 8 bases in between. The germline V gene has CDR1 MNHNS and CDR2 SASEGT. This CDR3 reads CASSERMAKLFF. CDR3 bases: TGTGCCAGCAGTGAAAGGATGGCAAAACTGTTTTTT.

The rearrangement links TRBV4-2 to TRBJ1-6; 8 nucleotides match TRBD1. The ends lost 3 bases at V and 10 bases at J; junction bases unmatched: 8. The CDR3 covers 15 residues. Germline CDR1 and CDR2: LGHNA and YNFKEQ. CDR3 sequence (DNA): TGTGCCAGCAGCCAGGAACAGGGGGGAAGGTCACCCCTCCACTTT. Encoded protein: CASSQEQGGRSPLHF.

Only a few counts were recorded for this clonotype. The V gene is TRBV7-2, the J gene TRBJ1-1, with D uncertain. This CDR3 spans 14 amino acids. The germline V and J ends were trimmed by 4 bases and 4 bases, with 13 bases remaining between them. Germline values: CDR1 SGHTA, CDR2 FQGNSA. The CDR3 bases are TGTGCCAGCAGCTACAATATGGGGTCCACTGAAGCTTTCTTT. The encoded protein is CASSYNMGSTEAFF. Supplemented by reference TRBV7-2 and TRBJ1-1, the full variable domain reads GAGVSQSPSNKVTEKGKDVELRCDPISGHTALYWYRQSLGQGLEFLIYFQGNSAPDKSGLPSDRFSAERTGGSVSTLTIQRTQQEDSAVYLCASSYNMGSTEAFFGQGTRLTVV.

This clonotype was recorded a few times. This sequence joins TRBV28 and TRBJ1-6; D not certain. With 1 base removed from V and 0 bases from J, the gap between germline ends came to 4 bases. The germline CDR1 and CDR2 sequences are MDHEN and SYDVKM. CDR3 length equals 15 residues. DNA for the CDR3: TGTGCCAGCAGTTTATCGAGCTCCTATAATTCACCCCTCCACTTT. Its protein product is CASSLSSSYNSPLHF.

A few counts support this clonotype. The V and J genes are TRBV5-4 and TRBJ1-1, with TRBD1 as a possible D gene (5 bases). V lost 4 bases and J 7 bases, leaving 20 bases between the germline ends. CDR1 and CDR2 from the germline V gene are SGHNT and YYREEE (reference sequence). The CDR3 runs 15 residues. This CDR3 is CASSRPWGGEGEAFF. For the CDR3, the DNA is TGTGCCAGCAGCCGCCCGTGGGGGGGAGAGGGTGAAGCTTTCTTT.

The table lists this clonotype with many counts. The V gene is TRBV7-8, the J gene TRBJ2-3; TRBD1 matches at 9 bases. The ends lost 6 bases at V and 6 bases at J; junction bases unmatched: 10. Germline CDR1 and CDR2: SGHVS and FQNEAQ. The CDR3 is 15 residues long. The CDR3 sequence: CASRLTGTGLDTQYF. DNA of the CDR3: TGTGCCAGCAGGTTAACCGGGACAGGGTTGGATACGCAGTATTTT.

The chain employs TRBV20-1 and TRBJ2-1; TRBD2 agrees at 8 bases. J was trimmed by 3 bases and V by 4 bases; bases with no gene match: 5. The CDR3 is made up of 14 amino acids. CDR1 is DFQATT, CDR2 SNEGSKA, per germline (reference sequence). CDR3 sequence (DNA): TGCAGTGCTACCCTAGCGGGTCACTACAATGAGCAGTTCTTC. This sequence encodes CSATLAGHYNEQFF.